The rows below give T cell receptor beta chains drawn from one sample of a study of T cells in Graves' hyperthyroidism and ophthalmopathy. TCRdb reprocessed the multiplex PCR reads with MiXCR, giving one entry per CDR3 protein. The top ten clones hold around 18% of a sample with around 560,000 distinct CDR3 sequences, 16% of them seen once. The sequencing input was blood. These receptors all stem from a woman aged 18-35 years with Graves' hyperthyroidism. Both conserved end residues are part of each CDR3. A D gene is named only where the DNA matches it firmly. Expanded clones are given a class, and other clones once, few, many or no size at all.

V gene	J gene	D gene	clone size	CDR3 protein	CDR3 DNA
TRBV27	TRBJ2-3	-	many	CASSFRGPTDTQYF	TGTGCCAGCAGTTTTAGAGGGCCTACAGATACGCAGTATTTT
TRBV12-3/TRBV12-4	TRBJ2-4	-	many	CASTDSPLAKNIQYF	TGTGCCAGCACCGACAGCCCTTTAGCCAAAAACATTCAGTACTTC
TRBV6-1	TRBJ2-5	-	many	CASSRVVGETQYF	TGTGCCAGCAGCAGGGTAGTGGGAGAGACCCAGTACTTC
TRBV7-8	TRBJ2-7	-	many	CASSLEGDRDEQYF	TGTGCCAGCAGCTTAGAGGGAGACCGCGACGAGCAGTACTTC
TRBV12-3/TRBV12-4	TRBJ2-3	TRBD2	-	CASSFRAWEGPQDTQYF	TGTGCCAGCAGTTTTCGCGCGTGGGAGGGCCCACAAGATACGCAGTATTTT
TRBV20-1	TRBJ2-7	-	-	CSARSFGGLKYEQYF	TGCAGTGCCCGCTCGTTTGGGGGGCTAAAATACGAGCAGTACTTC
TRBV2	TRBJ1-5	-	-	CASSLRGSRNQPQPF	TGTGCCAGCAGTCTTAGGGGTTCGCGCAATCAGCCCCAGCCTTTT
TRBV19	TRBJ2-2	TRBD2	few	CASSIPGGPGELFF	TGTGCCAGTAGTATCCCGGGAGGCCCCGGGGAGCTGTTTTTT
TRBV4-1	TRBJ2-5	-	many	CASSQTSGVQETQYF	TGCGCCAGCAGCCAAACGAGTGGGGTACAAGAGACCCAGTACTTC
TRBV20-1	TRBJ2-3	-	-	CSARVPMTDTQYF	TGCAGTGCTAGAGTCCCGATGACAGATACGCAGTATTTT
TRBV2	TRBJ2-2	-	-	CASFTGLATGELFF	TGTGCCAGCTTCACGGGCCTAGCGACCGGGGAGCTGTTTTTT
TRBV28	TRBJ2-7	TRBD2	many	CASYSGGEQYF	TGTGCCAGCTATAGCGGGGGAGAGCAGTACTTC
TRBV19	TRBJ2-2	-	-	CASRQNTGELFF	TGTGCCAGTCGACAGAACACCGGGGAGCTGTTTTTT
TRBV18	TRBJ2-1	TRBD2	-	CASSETSVGSYNEQFF	TGTGCCAGCTCGGAGACTAGCGTAGGGTCCTACAATGAGCAGTTCTTC
TRBV6-2/TRBV6-3	TRBJ2-7	TRBD2	many	CASSSTSGLPYEQYF	TGTGCCAGCAGTTCGACTAGCGGGTTACCCTACGAGCAGTACTTC
TRBV30	TRBJ1-6	-	few	CAWQRIPYSPLHF	TGTGCCTGGCAACGTATCCCCTATTCACCCCTCCACTTT
TRBV3-1	TRBJ1-4	-	-	CAGSPSTGANEKLFF	TGTGCCGGCAGCCCCTCGACAGGAGCTAATGAAAAACTGTTTTTT
TRBV4-1	TRBJ1-3	TRBD1	-	CASSLSGQAMGNTIYF	TGCGCCAGCAGCCTGTCCGGACAGGCTATGGGAAACACCATATATTTT
TRBV6-2/TRBV6-3	TRBJ2-5	-	many	CASSYRTGPLALTETQYF	TGTGCCAGCAGTTACCGGACAGGTCCACTAGCGTTGACAGAGACCCAGTACTTC
TRBV18	TRBJ1-1	-	-	CASSPPVSKGNTEAFF	TGTGCCAGCTCACCACCGGTATCCAAAGGGAACACTGAAGCTTTCTTT
TRBV12-3/TRBV12-4	TRBJ2-2	-	many	CASSLSTTGELFF	TGTGCCAGCAGTTTGAGTACGACCGGGGAGCTGTTTTTT
TRBV20-1	TRBJ2-7	-	many	CSARDPEGDRGYEQYF	TGCAGTGCTAGAGACCCTGAAGGGGATCGCGGCTACGAGCAGTACTTC
TRBV4-1	TRBJ2-7	TRBD2	-	CASSQDRSGSNYEQYF	TGCGCCAGCAGCCAAGACCGTAGCGGGAGTAACTACGAGCAGTACTTC
TRBV15	TRBJ1-1	-	many	CATSRVAGLGEAFF	TGTGCCACCAGCAGAGTTGCAGGACTAGGTGAAGCTTTCTTT
TRBV19	TRBJ1-5	-	few	CVSTDWGGRDSNQPQHF	TGTGTCAGTACCGACTGGGGAGGGAGAGATAGCAATCAGCCCCAGCATTTT
TRBV19	TRBJ2-6	TRBD1	-	CASTLGRQGASGANVLTF	TGTGCCAGTACCCTGGGAAGACAGGGGGCTTCTGGGGCCAACGTCCTGACTTTC
TRBV12-3/TRBV12-4	TRBJ2-7	TRBD2	-	CASSLATLASGGRSSYEQYF	TGTGCCAGCAGTTTAGCCACCCTGGCTAGCGGGGGGAGGAGCTCCTACGAGCAGTACTTC
TRBV2	TRBJ1-2	-	many	CASRNTGKESYTF	TGTGCCAGCAGGAATACAGGGAAGGAGAGCTACACCTTC
TRBV20-1	TRBJ1-4	-	few	CSARGSFNEKLFF	TGCAGTGCTCGTGGGTCTTTTAATGAAAAACTGTTTTTT
TRBV5-1	TRBJ2-1	TRBD2	-	CASSMGLAGGPYNEQFF	TGCGCCAGCAGCATGGGACTAGCGGGAGGGCCCTACAATGAGCAGTTCTTC
TRBV6-2/TRBV6-3	TRBJ2-1	TRBD2	-	CASSRVGGAGDEQFF	TGTGCCAGCAGCCGTGTCGGGGGGGCCGGGGATGAGCAGTTCTTC
TRBV3-1	TRBJ1-1	-	many	CASSQAHPNPEAFF	TGTGCCAGCAGCCAAGCTCACCCAAACCCCGAAGCTTTCTTT
TRBV7-3	TRBJ2-7	-	-	CASSLGLGSEQYF	TGTGCCAGCAGCTTAGGGCTGGGCAGCGAGCAGTACTTC
TRBV20-1	TRBJ1-1	-	-	CSALDTSNTEAFF	TGCAGTGCTTTGGACACCTCGAATACTGAAGCTTTCTTT
TRBV7-2	TRBJ1-5	-	many	CASSLVGQDQPQHF	TGTGCCAGCAGCTTAGTCGGGCAGGATCAGCCCCAGCATTTT
TRBV6-1	TRBJ2-5	-	many	CASSSRGLTQETQYF	TGTGCCAGCAGTTCACGGGGGCTGACGCAAGAGACCCAGTACTTC
TRBV6-1	TRBJ2-7	-	-	CAGSLVAHPYSYEQYF	TGTGCCGGCAGTCTAGTGGCTCACCCCTACTCCTACGAGCAGTACTTC
TRBV2	TRBJ2-7	TRBD2	-	CASSRLAAEQYF	TGTGCCAGCAGTCGACTAGCCGCCGAGCAGTACTTC
TRBV11-2	TRBJ2-3	-	-	CASSLYGGTTDTHYF	TGTGCCAGCAGCTTATATGGCGGAACCACAGATACGCACTATTTT
TRBV6-1	TRBJ1-5	-	many	CASSNRDQPQHF	TGTGCCAGCAGTAACAGGGATCAGCCCCAGCATTTT
TRBV7-2	TRBJ2-1	TRBD1	many	CASSFDGTGDYNEQFF	TGTGCCAGCAGCTTCGACGGGACAGGTGATTACAATGAGCAGTTCTTC
TRBV11-1	TRBJ2-1	-	many	CASSREVADNNEQFF	TGTGCCAGCAGCCGTGAGGTAGCGGATAACAATGAGCAGTTCTTC
TRBV7-2	TRBJ2-1	TRBD2	few	CASSKPRLAYYNEQFF	TGTGCCAGCAGCAAACCGAGACTAGCGTATTACAATGAGCAGTTCTTC
TRBV5-4	TRBJ1-6	TRBD1	few	CASSPTQGANSPLHF	TGTGCCAGCAGCCCGACCCAGGGGGCGAATTCACCCCTCCACTTT
TRBV6-5	TRBJ1-2	-	-	CASSYSLADGNGYTF	TGTGCCAGCAGTTACTCTCTGGCGGATGGAAATGGCTACACCTTC
TRBV30	TRBJ2-2	TRBD1	many	CAWVDRGNTGELFF	TGTGCCTGGGTGGACAGGGGAAACACCGGGGAGCTGTTTTTT
TRBV20-1	TRBJ2-1	TRBD2	-	CSARGTGTSGRFWNNEQFF	TGCAGTGCTAGGGGAACCGGGACTAGCGGGAGATTTTGGAACAATGAGCAGTTCTTC
TRBV4-2	TRBJ2-3	-	-	CASSHPSPDTQYF	TGTGCCAGCAGCCACCCAAGTCCAGATACGCAGTATTTT
TRBV20-1	TRBJ2-5	-	-	CSASGGVADQETQYF	TGCAGTGCTAGTGGTGGCGTAGCGGACCAAGAGACCCAGTACTTC
TRBV7-9	TRBJ2-1	-	few	CASSFQTGFHEQFF	TGTGCCAGCAGCTTCCAGACGGGTTTTCATGAGCAGTTCTTC